Described below is a single TCR beta chain sequence and its context. Its recognized antigen is unknown. No base qualities exist here, and no much larger clone lies one base off it. Sequencing instrument: Illumina NovaSeq 6000. TCRalpha and TCRbeta cDNA libraries were built by 5'RACE with constant-segment primers, adding sample barcodes and unique molecular identifiers. Trizol reagent was used to extract RNA from every sample. The libraries were amplified in two PCR steps, and the second step added a second sample barcode and Illumina TruSeq adapters. Sequencing of libraries was performed on an Illumina NovaSeq with 2 x 150 bp paired-end reads. The paper's processing steps were these. With migec v1.2.7, reads were demultiplexed and then collapsed into UMI-guided consensus sequences. With mixcr v2.1.11, UMI consensuses were aligned to TRA and TRB V and J templates and assembled into clonotypes. Expanded or contracted clonotypes were those called significant by both edgeR and NoisET, with noise models trained on biological replicates. For edgeR calls, a false discovery rate-adjusted p below 0.01 and a log2 fold-change threshold of 1 were applied. As an exploratory analysis of dynamics, max-normalized trajectories of the 1000 most abundant clonotypes were examined by PCA with hierarchical clustering. Separately sequenced CD4+ and CD8+ repertoires were used to assign a CD4 or CD8 phenotype to each responding clone. TCRdb ran its own pipeline on the public reads, namely fastp trimming at Q25 and MiXCR clone calling, and kept in-frame beta chains. Under each unique CDR3 protein, matching rows form one entry showing the most common genes and DNA. Here the V and J calls rest on TCRdb's processing, not on the authors' analysis. The sample table shows a few hundred thousand distinct CDR3 sequences, and 15% to 20% are seen once. The top ten clones comprise roughly 22% of the sample.

CDR1 and CDR2 are read off the germline V gene (reference sequence) as MNHEY and SMNVEV. Cut back by 6 bases and 0 bases, the V and J ends lie 9 bases apart. The CDR3 starts with the cysteine, ends with the phenylalanine, and has 15 residues. This entry keeps only the CDR3 DNA: 45 bases, framed from base 1. The entry originates in a study of T-cell memory formation after mild COVID-19 (dated by TCRdb to about 2021). In the study overall: TCR sequence clusters from the two donors were largely donor specific. The cohort comprised two young, previously healthy adult volunteers, one female and one male. In a couple of donors, T-cell clones that expanded and contracted after mild COVID-19 were tracked by sequencing TCRalpha and TCRbeta repertoires over time.

Ficoll-Paque density gradient centrifugation was the method used to isolate PBMCs. What the work shows at the level of the full study, not this receptor alone: Only a couple of mild cases were covered in the study, and larger cohorts including severe cases with pre-infection samples were considered necessary. Clones contracting from day 15 to 85 had balanced CD4/CD8 phenotypes, while a second wave expanding from day 15 to 37 was biased towards CD4+. Whether the second-wave clones peaking on day 37 were SARS-CoV-2 specific was not confirmed. Some responding clones were detected in pre-infection memory, which suggested that pre-existing cross-reactive memory T cells had joined the SARS-CoV-2 response. Contracting CD4+ clones turned up mainly in the CM and EM memory subsets, whereas EMRA was where CD8+ clones were enriched.

Specimen: PBMCs or a T cell subset sorted from them (not recorded which). This TCR derives from a man aged 18 to 35 who had mild COVID-19 (a few samples of this study predate the infection). The sample titles of this study are shuffled in the database, so cell type and time point are left out; the donor was told from shared clones. The V and J segments used are TRBV27 and TRBJ2-6; the D region is possibly TRBD1 or TRBD2, each matching across 5 bases. The CDR3 region reads CASRTDYSGANVLTF. The base sequence is TGTGCCAGCAGGACAGACTACTCTGGGGCCAACGTCCTGACTTTC.